Each of the 27 T cell receptor beta chains below was sequenced from the same sample in a study of a mutant IDH1 vaccine in newly diagnosed glioma. Time point noted: baseline, week 1 (first vaccination visit). Treatment described: pre-vaccination baseline after standard-of-care therapy. Assay used: immunoSEQ multiplex PCR; TCRdb lists only in-frame clones, some missing. The sample shows about 50,000 clones, 86% of them seen only once. The specimen comprised PBMCs, sampled from a glioma patient treated with radiotherapy, temozolomide or both. The receptors were sampled from a man aged 35 to 55 with glioma.

This sequence joins TRBV19 and TRBJ1-2; tentatively, D is TRBD1 (6 bases). The V end lost 11 bases, the J end lost 6 bases, and 13 bases lay between the germline ends. The CDR3 is 11 residues long. From germline, CDR1 is LNHDA and CDR2 SQIVND (reference sequence). This chain's CDR3 is CAGTRGNGYTF. Here the CDR3 DNA reads TGTGCCGGCACAAGGGGGAATGGCTACACCTTC.

The J gene is TRBJ2-3, the V gene TRBV6-1; 7 bases are a match to TRBD1. This CDR3 region has 14 residues. The V gene end was trimmed by 6 bases and the J gene end by 1 base; junction bases not matched to a gene: 4. The germline V gene has CDR1 MNHNS and CDR2 SASEGT. The CDR3 loop is CASRDRWGTDTQYF. CDR3 nucleotide sequence: TGTGCCAGCAGGGACAGGTGGGGCACAGATACGCAGTATTTT.

The chain combines TRBV6-6 with TRBJ2-7; 11 positions match TRBD2. V lost 7 bases, J lost 4 bases, and 3 bases stayed unmatched. Germline V gives CDR1 MNHNY, CDR2 SVGAGI (reference sequence). The CDR3 runs 13 residues. The CDR3 here is CASKLAGGYEQYF. The CDR3 DNA sequence: TGTGCCAGCAAGTTAGCGGGAGGGTACGAGCAGTACTTC.

The gene calls are TRBV6-5 and TRBJ2-1, with D hard to call. CDR1 is MNHEY, CDR2 SVGAGI, per germline. V was clipped by 2 bases and J by 7 bases, with 18 bases between them. This CDR3 comprises 16 residues. CDR3 amino acids: CASSYTVPRPPNEQFF. The CDR3, as DNA: TGTGCCAGCAGTTACACCGTCCCCAGGCCTCCGAATGAGCAGTTCTTC.

In this sample, this clone turned up a few times. The V and J genes are TRBV6-5 and TRBJ1-1; D is unclear. Germline CDR1 is MNHEY and CDR2 is SVGAGI. The CDR3 is made up of 13 amino acids. The ends were cut back, 7 bases at V and 2 bases at J, with 11 bases in the middle. CDR3 loop: CASTVTFNTEAFF. The CDR3 DNA reads TGTGCCAGCACCGTTACGTTTAACACTGAAGCTTTCTTT.

A few counts support this clone. This sequence joins TRBV5-1 and TRBJ1-2, with D unresolved. The V end was cut by 0 bases, the J end by 7 bases, with 4 bases between. CDR3 length: 11 amino acids. Germline CDR1 reads SGHRS; CDR2 reads YFSETQ. The CDR3 sequence is CASSLATGYTF. The CDR3 nucleotides are TGCGCCAGCAGCTTGGCCACTGGCTACACCTTC.

The J gene is TRBJ2-2, the V gene TRBV29-1, with D possibly matching TRBD1 (5 bases). V was shortened by 7 bases and J by 6 bases, with 12 bases between the two germline ends. Germline values: CDR1 SQVTM, CDR2 ANQGSEA. The CDR3 extends over 12 amino acids. The chain's CDR3 is CSAGADAGELFF. The CDR3 DNA sequence: TGCAGCGCTGGGGCAGATGCCGGGGAGCTGTTTTTT.

The chain combines TRBV11-2 with TRBJ2-7; D assignment may be TRBD1 or TRBD2 (5 bases each). Germline CDR1 and CDR2: SGHAT and FQNNGV. V shed 0 bases and J shed 9 bases, with 12 bases lying between them. This CDR3 spans 13 amino acids. CDR3 sequence reads: CASSLDQERGQYF. CDR3 DNA sequence: TGTGCCAGCAGCTTAGATCAGGAGAGGGGGCAGTACTTC.

This chain joins TRBV5-1 and TRBJ2-1; maybe TRBD2 (6 bases). The CDR3 has 14 amino acids. The V end was cut by 6 bases, the J end by 0 bases, with 10 bases between. Germline CDR1 and CDR2: SGHRS and YFSETQ. DNA of the CDR3: TGCGCCAGCAAGACCGGGAGCTCCTACAATGAGCAGTTCTTC. It codes for CASKTGSSYNEQFF.

The CDR3 loop reads CASSLGQRELFF. In DNA, the CDR3 is TGTGCCAGCAGCTTGGGACAGAGGGAGCTGTTTTTT. The V call is TRBV5-4, the J call TRBJ2-2, with D possibly TRBD1 on 5 matching bases. CDR1 SGHNT and CDR2 YYREEE come from the germline V gene (reference sequence). Deletions cut 0 bases from V and 9 bases from J, with 6 bases between. The CDR3 is 12 amino acids.

The chain has TRBV7-3 and TRBJ2-5, with TRBD1 as a possible D gene (5 bases). This CDR3 spans 14 amino acids. Trimming shortened V by 2 bases and J by 2 bases, and 9 bases separated the two germline ends. Germline V CDR1 and CDR2: SGHTA, FQGTGA. The CDR3 is CASSLQGLQETQYF. The CDR3 DNA sequence: TGTGCCAGCAGCTTACAGGGCTTACAAGAGACCCAGTACTTC. Based on the CDR3 plus reference TRBV7-3 and TRBJ2-5, the full variable domain is GAGVSQTPSNKVTEKGKYVELRCDPISGHTALYWYRQSLGQGPEFLIYFQGTGAADDSGLPNDRFFAVRPEGSVSTLKIQRTERGDSAVYLCASSLQGLQETQYFGPGTRLLVL.

On this clone itself: A read error may produce the germline difference seen at one junction end. This sequence joins TRBV7-7 and TRBJ1-1; D is undetermined. CDR1 is SSHAT, CDR2 FNYEAQ, per germline (reference sequence). The CDR3 totals 13 residues. For the CDR3, the DNA is TGTGCTAGCAGCTTAGGAGCGAACACTGAAGCTTTCTTT. It is translated as CASSLGANTEAFF.

This chain uses TRBV10-3 with TRBJ2-7; tentatively, D is TRBD1 (5 bases). CDR1 is ENHRY and CDR2 is SYGVKD in the germline V gene. The CDR3 loop spans 15 amino acids. Between the trimmed V and J ends, which lost 3 bases and 0 bases, there was a span of 12 bases. CDR3 protein: CAISDWNRNSYEQYF. CDR3 coding DNA: TGTGCCATCAGTGATTGGAACAGGAACTCCTACGAGCAGTACTTC.

The rearrangement joins TRBV5-1 to TRBJ2-7; 9 bases line up with TRBD2. Germline V gene sequence: CDR1 SGHRS, CDR2 YFSETQ. The J segment lost 0 bases and the V segment lost 0 bases, leaving 4 bases of the junction unmatched. CDR3 length: 16 residues. In DNA, the CDR3 is TGCGCCAGCAGCTTGGCTAGCGGGACCGGCTCCTACGAGCAGTACTTC. This gives the protein CASSLASGTGSYEQYF.

The gene calls are TRBV7-2 and TRBJ2-7, with 12 positions matching TRBD2. This CDR3 comprises 17 residues. The germline V gene has CDR1 SGHTA and CDR2 FQGNSA. V shed 5 bases and J 3 bases; nucleotides not matched to a gene: 11. CDR3 loop: CASSATSGSQFVYEQYF. CDR3 bases: TGTGCCAGCAGCGCGACTAGCGGGAGTCAATTCGTCTACGAGCAGTACTTC.

The rearrangement links TRBV13 to TRBJ2-5; possible D gene TRBD2, 6 bases. The germline V gene has CDR1 PRHDT and CDR2 FYEKMQ (reference sequence). V was shortened by 5 bases and J by 5 bases, with 18 bases between the two germline ends. The CDR3 loop spans 15 amino acids. CDR3 sequence reads: CASSLVGGSSETQYF. In DNA form, the CDR3 reads TGTGCCAGCAGCCTGGTGGGGGGTTCCAGCGAGACCCAGTACTTC. The entire variable domain, with the rest obtained from reference TRBV13 and TRBJ2-5, is as follows: AAGVIQSPRHLIKEKRETATLKCYPIPRHDTVYWYQQGPGQDPQFLISFYEKMQSDKGSIPDRFSAQQFSDYHSELNMSSLELGDSALYFCASSLVGGSSETQYFGPGTRLLVL.

The chain is built from TRBV7-6 and TRBJ2-6, with D hard to call. Germline loops: CDR1 SGHVS, CDR2 FNYEAQ. V shed 4 bases and J shed 1 base, with 23 bases lying between them. The CDR3 sequence is 20 residues long. CDR3 coding DNA: TGTGCCAGCAGCTCCATCTTGCATGGCACCGTACCTTCTGGGGCCAACGTCCTGACTTTC. Protein: CASSSILHGTVPSGANVLTF. The full variable domain, rest sourced from reference TRBV7-6 and TRBJ2-6, is GAGVSQSPRYKVTKRGQDVALRCDPISGHVSLYWYRQALGQGPEFLTYFNYEAQQDKSGLPNDRFSAERPEGSISTLTIQRTEQRDSAMYRCASSSILHGTVPSGANVLTFGAGSRLTVL.

The chain links TRBV4-1 to TRBJ1-5; D gene unclear. V lost 1 base and J lost 0, with 13 bases in between. The CDR3 runs to 17 residues. CDR1 is MGHRA, CDR2 YSYEKL, per germline. CDR3 protein: CASSQGARPYSNQPQHF. CDR3 DNA: TGCGCCAGCAGCCAAGGGGCAAGGCCTTATAGCAATCAGCCCCAGCATTTT.

The V and J genes are TRBV5-1 and TRBJ2-3; possibly TRBD2 for D (6 bases). The germline gives CDR1 SGHRS, CDR2 YFSETQ. The CDR3 covers 12 residues. The V end lost 4 bases, the J end lost 10 bases, and 13 bases lay between the germline ends. The CDR3 DNA reads TGCGCCAGCAGCCCGTTCGGGGGAGCGCAGTATTTT. This encodes CASSPFGGAQYF.

This chain connects TRBV29-1 to TRBJ1-1; D possibly corresponds to TRBD1 (5 bases). The CDR3 runs 11 residues. Germline loops: CDR1 SQVTM, CDR2 ANQGSEA. Trimming left V 6 bases short and J 10 bases short, with 15 bases between. The CDR3 sequence: CSVGTGPGAFF. Written as DNA, the CDR3 is TGCAGCGTCGGAACAGGCCCAGGAGCTTTCTTT.

The chain couples TRBV11-2 to TRBJ2-5; perhaps D is TRBD1 or TRBD2 (5 bases each). The CDR3 loop spans 13 amino acids. Germline assignment: CDR1 SGHAT and CDR2 FQNNGV. Trimming shortened V by 4 bases and J by 1 base, and 7 bases separated the two germline ends. The chain's CDR3 is CASSSGPQETQYF. The CDR3 coding sequence is TGTGCCAGCAGCTCGGGACCCCAAGAGACCCAGTACTTC.

The V and J genes are TRBV18 and TRBJ1-2; D is undetermined. The CDR3 totals 17 residues. V lost 3 bases and J lost 2, with 19 bases in between. Germline V gives CDR1 KGHSH, CDR2 LQKENI. The CDR3 loop reads CASSPRRGGRANYGYTF. The CDR3 nucleotides read TGTGCCAGCTCACCTCGGCGAGGTGGGCGGGCCAACTATGGCTACACCTTC.

The count of this clone is one. The J gene is TRBJ2-4, the V gene TRBV5-4; D remains unclear. This CDR3 region has 16 residues. The germline V gene has CDR1 SGHNT and CDR2 YYREEE (reference sequence). V was cut by 1 base and J by 3 bases, with 14 bases left in between. The CDR3 DNA reads as TGTGCCAGCAGCTTGCTCATCTCCGTGGGCAAAAACATTCAGTACTTC. It translates to CASSLLISVGKNIQYF.

The chain is built from TRBV27 and TRBJ1-5; D call uncertain. Trimming took off 7 bases at V and 2 bases at J, with 12 bases between the two ends. The CDR3 has 14 amino acids. Germline values: CDR1 MNHEY, CDR2 SMNVEV (reference sequence). CDR3 DNA sequence: TGTGCCAGCATGACACCTGGGGGCAATCAGCCCCAGCATTTT. As protein: CASMTPGGNQPQHF.

V gene TRBV7-6 combines with J gene TRBJ2-7, with TRBD1 identical over 10 bases. Germline-derived CDR1 and CDR2 are SGHVS and FNYEAQ. Germline trimming cut 4 bases from V and 5 bases from J; bases unmatched to any gene: 5. CDR3 length: 14 residues. CDR3 sequence: CASSSRQGAHEQYF. DNA of the CDR3: TGTGCCAGCAGCTCCAGACAGGGGGCGCACGAGCAGTACTTC.

This clone has just a few counts. V and J are TRBV19 and TRBJ2-2; no clear D gene. Trimming took 3 bases from V and 6 from J, leaving 17 bases between them. Germline V gene data show CDR1 as LNHDA and CDR2 as SQIVND (reference sequence). The CDR3 spans 16 residues. CDR3: CASSIGHSHTAGELFF. CDR3 sequence (DNA): TGTGCCAGTAGTATCGGGCACTCACACACGGCCGGGGAGCTGTTTTTT.

V gene TRBV10-3 combines with J gene TRBJ2-7, with D uncertain. The V end was cut by 0 bases, the J end by 6 bases, with 9 bases between. This CDR3 spans 13 amino acids. Germline loops: CDR1 ENHRY, CDR2 SYGVKD. CDR3 sequence: CAISESVPSEQYF. The CDR3 nucleotides read TGTGCCATCAGTGAGTCAGTTCCCTCCGAGCAGTACTTC.